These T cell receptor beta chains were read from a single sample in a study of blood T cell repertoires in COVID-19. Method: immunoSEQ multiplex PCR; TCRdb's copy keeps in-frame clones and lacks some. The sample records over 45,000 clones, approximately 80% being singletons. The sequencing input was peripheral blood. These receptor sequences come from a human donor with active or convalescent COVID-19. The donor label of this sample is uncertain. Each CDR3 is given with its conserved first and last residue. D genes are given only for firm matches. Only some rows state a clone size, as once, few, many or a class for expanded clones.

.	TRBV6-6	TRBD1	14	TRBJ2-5	TGTGCCAGCTCCCAGGGACAGAGATCGGAGACCCAGTACTTC	CASSQGQRSETQYF
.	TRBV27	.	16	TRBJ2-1	TGTGCCGCAGGGGGGTGGGCGAGGGGGACCTACAATGAGCAGTTCTTC	CAAGGWARGTYNEQFF
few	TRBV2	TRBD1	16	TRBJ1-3	TGTGCCAGCAGTGAAAAGCAGGGGGCCTCTGGAAACACCATATATTTT	CASSEKQGASGNTIYF
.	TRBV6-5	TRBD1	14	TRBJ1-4	TGTGCCAGCAGGACAGGGGGCGCGAATGAAAAACTGTTTTTT	CASRTGGANEKLFF
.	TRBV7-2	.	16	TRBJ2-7	TGTGCCAGCAGCTCTTACGCCACTGGACAATACTACGAGCAGTACTTC	CASSSYATGQYYEQYF
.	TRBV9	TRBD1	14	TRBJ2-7	TGTGCCAGCAGCGTACGACAGGGGGCCTACGAGCAGTACTTC	CASSVRQGAYEQYF
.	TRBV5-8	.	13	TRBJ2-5	TGTGCCAGCAGCTTGTGGGCCGGAGAGACCCAGTACTTC	CASSLWAGETQYF
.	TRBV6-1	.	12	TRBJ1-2	TGTGCCAGCAGTGAGCAGAACTATGGCTACACCTTC	CASSEQNYGYTF
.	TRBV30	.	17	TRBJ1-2	TGTGCCTGGAGTGAAGGGGATCTAATAGGGGCTAACTATGGCTACACCTTC	CAWSEGDLIGANYGYTF
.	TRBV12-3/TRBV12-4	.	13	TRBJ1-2	TGTGCCAGCAGTTATCTTGGAGGGAATGGCTACACCTTC	CASSYLGGNGYTF
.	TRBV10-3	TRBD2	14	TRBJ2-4	TGTGCCATCATTGGAGGGACTAGCGGAAACATTCAGTACTTC	CAIIGGTSGNIQYF
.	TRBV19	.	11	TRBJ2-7	TGTGCCAGTAGTGGGCACTACGAGCAGTACTTC	CASSGHYEQYF
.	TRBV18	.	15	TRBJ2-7	TGTGCCAGCTCACCATTGGGGGCTGAAGCCTACGAGCAGTACTTC	CASSPLGAEAYEQYF
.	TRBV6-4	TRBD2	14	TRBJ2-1	TGTGCCACCCGCCGGGACTACACGGTGGGTGAGCAGTTCTTC	CATRRDYTVGEQFF
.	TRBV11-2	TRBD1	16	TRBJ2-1	TGTGCCAGCAGCTCCTATAAGGACAGGGGGCGCCTGGGGCAGTTCTTC	CASSSYKDRGRLGQFF
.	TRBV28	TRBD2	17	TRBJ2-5	TGTGCCAGCAGTTTAACTAGCGGGAGGATTAGGTCGGAGACCCAGTACTTC	CASSLTSGRIRSETQYF
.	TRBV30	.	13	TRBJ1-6	TGTGCCTGGAGTGTACAGGGTAATTCACCCCTCCACTTT	CAWSVQGNSPLHF
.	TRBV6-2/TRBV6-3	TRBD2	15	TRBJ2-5	TGTGCCAGCAGTTCGACTAGCGGGAGGTCCGAGACCCAGTACTTC	CASSSTSGRSETQYF
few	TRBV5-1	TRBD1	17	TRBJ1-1	TGCGCCAGCAGCGACTGGGACAGGGGGCTGGGGAACACTGAAGCTTTCTTT	CASSDWDRGLGNTEAFF
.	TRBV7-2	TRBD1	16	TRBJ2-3	TGTGCCAGCAGCCCGGACAGGGGGCTATACACAGATACGCAGTATTTT	CASSPDRGLYTDTQYF
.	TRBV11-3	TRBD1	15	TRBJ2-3	TGTGCCAGCTCACCCGCGGGACAGGGCACAGATACGCAGTATTTT	CASSPAGQGTDTQYF
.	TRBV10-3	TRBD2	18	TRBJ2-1	TGTGCCATCAGTGCCGGACTAGCGGGAGATCGAACCTACAATGAGCAGTTCTTC	CAISAGLAGDRTYNEQFF
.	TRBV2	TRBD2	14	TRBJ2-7	TGTGCCAGCAGGGAGACAGCGGGGTCCTACGAGCAGTACTTC	CASRETAGSYEQYF
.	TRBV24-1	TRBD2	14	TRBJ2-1	TGTGCCACCAGTGATCGGGTGGGGGGGAATGAGCAGTTCTTC	CATSDRVGGNEQFF
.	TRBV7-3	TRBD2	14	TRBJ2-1	TGTGCCAGCAGCTTGGGGACTAGTAACAATGAGCAGTTCTTC	CASSLGTSNNEQFF
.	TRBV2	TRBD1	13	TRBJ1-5	TGTGCCAGCAGGGACAGGGTAAATCAGCCCCAGCATTTT	CASRDRVNQPQHF
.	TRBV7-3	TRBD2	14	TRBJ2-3	TGTGCCAGCAGCTTAAGCGGGAGTAGAGATACGCAGTATTTT	CASSLSGSRDTQYF
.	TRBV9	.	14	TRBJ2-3	TGTGCCAGCAGCGTAGCGGGGGACACAGATACGCAGTATTTT	CASSVAGDTDTQYF
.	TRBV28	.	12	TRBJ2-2	TGTGCCAGCTCCCTCTTGACCGGGGAGCTGTTTTTT	CASSLLTGELFF
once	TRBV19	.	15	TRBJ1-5	TGTGCCACCCTGACACGGGACAAGAGCAATCAGCCCCAGCATTTT	CATLTRDKSNQPQHF
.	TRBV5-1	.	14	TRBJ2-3	TGCGCCAGCAGCTTGGACAACCCCACAGATACGCAGTATTTT	CASSLDNPTDTQYF
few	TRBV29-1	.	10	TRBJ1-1	TGCAGCGTGTGGACAGTTAAAGCTTTCTTT	CSVWTVKAFF
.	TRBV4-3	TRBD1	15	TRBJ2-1	TGCGCCAGCAGCCAGGACAGGGCCAACTACAATGAGCAGTTCTTC	CASSQDRANYNEQFF
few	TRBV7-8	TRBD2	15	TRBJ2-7	TGTGCCAGCAGCTCCCCGGGACTAGGGGTCGACGAGCAGTACTTC	CASSSPGLGVDEQYF
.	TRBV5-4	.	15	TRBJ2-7	TGTGCCAGCAGCTACCAAGCGGGATCAGGGGTCGAGCAGTACTTC	CASSYQAGSGVEQYF
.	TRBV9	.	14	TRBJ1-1	TGTGCCAGCAGCGAGACAGGACTGAACACTGAAGCTTTCTTT	CASSETGLNTEAFF
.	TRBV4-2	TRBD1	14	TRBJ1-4	TGTGCCAGCAGCCAAGGACAGGGTGAAGGAAAACTGTTTTTT	CASSQGQGEGKLFF
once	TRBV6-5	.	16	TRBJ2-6	TGTGCCAGCAGTTACTCGATTCGGCAGGCCTCAGACGTCCTGACTTTC	CASSYSIRQASDVLTF
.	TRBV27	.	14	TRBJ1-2	TGTGCCAGCGGATTCGACGGACATAACTATGGCTACACCTTC	CASGFDGHNYGYTF
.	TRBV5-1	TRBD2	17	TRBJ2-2	TGCGCCAGCAGCCTCCGCGAAAGCGGGGGTGGGACCGGGGAGCTGTTTTTT	CASSLRESGGGTGELFF
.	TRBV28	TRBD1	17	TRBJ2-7	TGTGCCAGCAGTGCCGGACAGGGGGCGCCTGGGGCCTACGAGCAGTACTTC	CASSAGQGAPGAYEQYF